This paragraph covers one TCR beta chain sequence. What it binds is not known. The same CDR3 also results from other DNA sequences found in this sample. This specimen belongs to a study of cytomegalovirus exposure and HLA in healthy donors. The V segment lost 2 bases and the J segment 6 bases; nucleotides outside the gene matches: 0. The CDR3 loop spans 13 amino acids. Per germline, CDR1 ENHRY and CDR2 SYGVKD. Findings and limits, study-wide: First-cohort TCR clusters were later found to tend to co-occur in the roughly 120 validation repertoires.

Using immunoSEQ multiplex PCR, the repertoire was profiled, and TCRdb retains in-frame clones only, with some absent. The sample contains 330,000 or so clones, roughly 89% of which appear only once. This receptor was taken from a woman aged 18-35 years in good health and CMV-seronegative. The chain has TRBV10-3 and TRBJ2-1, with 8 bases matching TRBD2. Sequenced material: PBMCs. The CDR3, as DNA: TGTGCCATCAGTGAGGGGACTAGCAATGAGCAGTTCTTC. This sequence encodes CAISEGTSNEQFF.